Presented here are 24 T cell receptor beta chains from one specimen sequenced in a study of shared clonotypes between healthy human individuals. TCRdb's copy holds only in-frame clones and misses some; the assay was immunoSEQ multiplex PCR. The sample lists around 2.3 million clones; around 95% were seen once. Sample: naive CD4+ T cells sorted from blood. Stated subset: CD45RA+ positively selected. The receptors here all came from a man in his late teens or twenties in good health.

With respect to this clone: Other DNA sequences in this specimen translate into the identical CDR3. V gene TRBV7-9 combines with J gene TRBJ1-1, with D hard to call. The germline V gene encodes CDR1 SEHNR and CDR2 FQNEAQ (reference sequence). The V gene lost 2 bases and the J gene lost 1 base, with 8 bases spanning the gap. The CDR3 extends over 14 amino acids. The CDR3: CASSLYGGNTEAFF. The CDR3 nucleotides read TGTGCCAGCAGCTTATATGGAGGGAACACTGAAGCTTTCTTT.

This chain links TRBV10-3 with TRBJ2-4, with D perhaps TRBD2 (5 bases). CDR1 ENHRY and CDR2 SYGVKD come from the germline V gene. CDR3 length: 12 amino acids. V lost 10 bases, J lost 5 bases, and 12 bases lay in between. The CDR3 bases are TGTGCCAGCGCGCAGGAGGAAAACATTCAGTACTTC. This encodes CASAQEENIQYF.

The V gene is TRBV25-1, the J gene TRBJ1-3; no firm D call. This CDR3 comprises 14 residues. V was cut by 4 bases and J by 2 bases, with 9 bases left in between. CDR1 MGHDK and CDR2 SYGVNS come from the germline V gene. For the CDR3, the DNA is TGTGCCAGCAGTGGAGGGAGAGCTGGAAACACCATATATTTT. Amino acids: CASSGGRAGNTIYF.

The rearrangement joins TRBV30 to TRBJ1-2; perhaps TRBD1 as D (6 bases). The V and J ends lost 4 bases and 0 bases respectively, with 12 bases between them. This CDR3 spans 14 amino acids. Germline assignment: CDR1 GTSNPN and CDR2 SVGIG (reference sequence). The CDR3 protein is CAWIQGLTNYGYTF. The CDR3 region has the DNA TGTGCCTGGATTCAGGGGCTAACTAACTATGGCTACACCTTC.

About this clone: This sample includes further DNA sequences coding for the same CDR3. CDR3 bases: TGTGCCAGCAGTCTAAACAGGGGGGGCAATCAGCCCCAGCATTTT. This gives the protein CASSLNRGGNQPQHF. V gene TRBV27 combines with J gene TRBJ1-5; 8 bases fit TRBD1. V lost 5 bases and J lost 2; bases outside the gene matches: 5. The CDR3 loop spans 15 amino acids. From germline, CDR1 is MNHEY and CDR2 SMNVEV (reference sequence).

This clone appeared a few times. V is TRBV2 and J is TRBJ2-7, with 10 bases lining up with TRBD2. The CDR3 runs 15 residues. The germline CDR1 and CDR2 sequences are SNHLY and FYNNEI. The ends lost 6 bases at V and 3 bases at J; junction bases unmatched: 8. CDR3 DNA: TGTGCCAGCAGACCAAGACTAGCGGGTAACTACGAGCAGTACTTC. Encoded protein: CASRPRLAGNYEQYF. Drawing the rest from reference TRBV2 and TRBJ2-7, the complete variable domain is EPEVTQTPSHQVTQMGQEVILRCVPISNHLYFYWYRQILGQKVEFLVSFYNNEISEKSEIFDDQFSVERPDGSNFTLKIRSTKLEDSAMYFCASRPRLAGNYEQYFGPGTRLTVT.

To note about this clone: Other nucleotide sequences from this sample produce the same CDR3. This chain uses TRBV10-3 with TRBJ2-5; no clear D. Germline CDR1 is ENHRY and CDR2 is SYGVKD. The CDR3 runs 13 residues. Trimming removed 2 bases from V and 5 bases from J, with 9 bases in between. As DNA, the CDR3 is TGTGCCATCAGTGAGGGTGGGAAGGAGACCCAGTACTTC. Translating gives CAISEGGKETQYF.

As regards this clone: Different DNA sequences within this sample yield the same CDR3. This chain connects TRBV10-1 to TRBJ2-3; D remains unclear. In germline, CDR1 is WNHNN, CDR2 SYGVQD (reference sequence). Trimming took off 3 bases at V and 6 bases at J, with 4 bases between the two ends. The length of the CDR3 is 11 residues. The CDR3 loop reads CASSDRDTQYF. The CDR3 nucleotides read TGCGCCAGCAGTGACCGGGATACGCAGTATTTT.

V usage is TRBV2 and J usage is TRBJ1-1; the match to TRBD1 covers 7 bases. Trimming at V came to 4 bases and at J to 7 bases, leaving 6 bases not matched to a gene. Per germline, CDR1 SNHLY and CDR2 FYNNEI. This CDR3 region has 13 residues. The CDR3 DNA sequence: TGTGCCAGCAGTGCAGGGACAGCCCTTGAAGCTTTCTTT. Translation gives CASSAGTALEAFF. Full variable domain (missing parts from reference TRBV2 and TRBJ1-1): EPEVTQTPSHQVTQMGQEVILRCVPISNHLYFYWYRQILGQKVEFLVSFYNNEISEKSEIFDDQFSVERPDGSNFTLKIRSTKLEDSAMYFCASSAGTALEAFFGQGTRLTVV.

This sequence joins TRBV7-9 and TRBJ1-6, with a possible D match to TRBD1 (5 bases). This CDR3 comprises 15 residues. In germline, CDR1 is SEHNR, CDR2 FQNEAQ (reference sequence). Trimming took 5 bases from V and 7 from J, leaving 15 bases between them. The CDR3 DNA is TGTGCCAGCAGCCGAGATAGGGGAGGGAATTCACCCCTCCACTTT. Translated: CASSRDRGGNSPLHF.

This clone was seen once. V is TRBV12-5 and J is TRBJ2-3; D unresolved. V dropped 0 bases and J dropped 0 bases, with 10 bases sitting between them. The V gene's germline CDR1 is LGHNT and CDR2 FRNRAP. The CDR3 covers 16 residues. This CDR3 reads CASGLVVTESTDTQYF. CDR3 coding DNA: TGTGCTAGTGGTTTGGTAGTCACAGAAAGCACAGATACGCAGTATTTT.

Concerning this clone itself: Other DNA sequences within the sample encode an identical CDR3. The rearrangement links TRBV30 to TRBJ2-1; D gene uncertain. The CDR3 has 12 residues. V was pared by 1 base and J by 2 bases, with 3 bases between. Germline loops: CDR1 GTSNPN, CDR2 SVGIG (reference sequence). The CDR3 protein is CAWSGTYNEQFF. The DNA of the CDR3 is TGTGCCTGGAGTGGGACCTACAATGAGCAGTTCTTC.

CDR3 residues: CSVESADAPGYGYTF. The CDR3, as DNA: TGCAGCGTTGAATCCGCGGACGCCCCTGGGTATGGCTACACCTTC. The chain is built from TRBV29-1 and TRBJ1-2; D remains ambiguous. Trimming left V 2 bases short and J 5 bases short, with 18 bases between. Germline V CDR1 and CDR2: SQVTM, ANQGSEA. CDR3 length equals 15 residues.

V is TRBV23-1 and J is TRBJ2-5; maybe TRBD2 (5 bases). TRBV23-1 is marked as an open reading frame, function uncertain. The CDR3 covers 15 residues. V was cut by 1 base and J by 3 bases, with 12 bases left in between. CDR3 in amino acids: CASSQFSGDEETQYF. CDR3 sequence (DNA): TGCGCCAGCAGTCAATTTTCCGGGGATGAAGAGACCCAGTACTTC.

This chain connects TRBV29-1 to TRBJ2-2; 11 nucleotides match TRBD2. The CDR3 has 14 residues. The V gene's germline CDR1 is SQVTM and CDR2 ANQGSEA. J gave up 5 bases and V 7 bases, and 6 bases lay outside the gene matches. The CDR3 DNA is TGCAGCGCTACGGGACTAGCGGTAACCGGGGAGCTGTTTTTT. It encodes CSATGLAVTGELFF.

The chain employs TRBV4-1 and TRBJ2-5, with 9 bases matching TRBD2. V trimming: 0 bases; J trimming: 2 bases; junction bases outside the gene matches: 4. CDR1 and CDR2 (germline): MGHRA, YSYEKL. CDR3 size: 16 residues. The CDR3 DNA reads TGCGCCAGCAGCCAAGATAAGGCGGGAGGGCAAGAGACCCAGTACTTC. This translates into CASSQDKAGGQETQYF.

This clone was detected only once. V is TRBV11-2 and J is TRBJ1-6; a possible D gene is TRBD1 (5 bases). The CDR3 loop spans 16 amino acids. The germline V gene encodes CDR1 SGHAT and CDR2 FQNNGV. The V end was cut by 2 bases, the J end by 0 bases, with 8 bases between. The CDR3 protein is CASSLRGNSYNSPLHF. The CDR3 DNA reads as TGTGCCAGCAGCTTACGGGGCAACTCCTATAATTCACCCCTCCACTTT. The full variable domain, its missing parts supplied by reference TRBV11-2 and TRBJ1-6, is EAGVAQSPRYKIIEKRQSVAFWCNPISGHATLYWYQQILGQGPKLLIQFQNNGVVDDSQLPKDRFSAERLKGVDSTLKIQPAKLEDSAVYLCASSLRGNSYNSPLHFGNGTRLTVT.

V is TRBV5-4 and J is TRBJ1-2, with TRBD1 matching over 7 bases. Germline V CDR1 and CDR2: SGHNT, YYREEE (reference sequence). The CDR3 length is 15 residues. With 4 bases clipped from V and 2 bases from J, the junction kept 8 bases outside the gene matches. The chain's CDR3 is CASSPEGTANYGYTF. The CDR3 nucleotides are TGTGCCAGCAGCCCGGAAGGGACAGCAAACTATGGCTACACCTTC.

The gene calls are TRBV27 and TRBJ1-2; D unclear. Germline V gene data show CDR1 as MNHEY and CDR2 as SMNVEV (reference sequence). Trimming stripped 5 bases from V and 0 bases from J, with 13 bases between. There are 15 residues in the CDR3. CDR3 bases: TGTGCCAGCAGTCCCGACCTAGCCTCTAACTATGGCTACACCTTC. Translation gives CASSPDLASNYGYTF.

About this clone itself: Other DNA sequences in this sample translate to the same CDR3. This chain uses TRBV10-3 with TRBJ2-7, with 9 bases that match TRBD1. The V gene end was trimmed by 2 bases and the J gene end by 6 bases; junction bases not matched to a gene: 2. CDR3 size: 13 residues. Germline assignment: CDR1 ENHRY and CDR2 SYGVKD. CDR3 nucleotide sequence: TGTGCCATCAGTGAGGACAGGGGGTCCGAGCAGTACTTC. This codes for CAISEDRGSEQYF.

The chain uses TRBV6-1 and TRBJ1-2; TRBD1 might be the D (5 bases). Germline V gene lookup returns CDR1 MNHNS and CDR2 SASEGT. The CDR3 covers 15 residues. With 1 base removed from V and 4 bases from J, the gap between germline ends came to 13 bases. DNA of the CDR3: TGTGCCAGCAGTGAAGAACCAGGGTGGAGCTATGGCTACACCTTC. Translated: CASSEEPGWSYGYTF.

J is TRBJ1-2 and V is TRBV7-2; 8 nucleotides align to TRBD1. Germline loops: CDR1 SGHTA, CDR2 FQGNSA. The CDR3 extends over 14 amino acids. Losses at the gene ends were 1 base for V and 10 bases for J; bases not matched to a gene: 8. This chain's CDR3 is CASSLGGQGAAYTF. The DNA of the CDR3 is TGTGCCAGCAGCTTAGGAGGCCAGGGGGCCGCCTACACCTTC.

The CDR3 DNA reads as TGTGCCAGCAGCTCGCGGGGGGGATCCTACAATGAGCAGTTCTTC. Translated: CASSSRGGSYNEQFF. The chain joins TRBV11-3 to TRBJ2-1, with TRBD2 identical over 9 bases. This CDR3 is built from 15 residues. Germline CDR1 and CDR2: SGHNT and YENEEA. The trim removed 4 bases at V and 1 base at J, leaving 2 bases unmatched.

The chain joins TRBV9 to TRBJ2-7, with a tentative D call TRBD1 (6 bases). This CDR3 is built from 13 residues. Deletions cut 3 bases from V and 7 bases from J, with 14 bases between. CDR1 is SGDLS, CDR2 YYNGEE, per germline. Here the CDR3 DNA reads TGTGCCAGCAGCGCCAGGACAGTTACAGAGCAGTACTTC. Translated: CASSARTVTEQYF.